This T cell receptor beta chain comes out of a study of blood T cell repertoires in COVID-19. The overall study: Sites across the United States, Italy and Spain contributed samples from acute and convalescent COVID-19.

The count of this clone is one. Germline lookup yields CDR1 LGHDT and CDR2 YNNKEL (reference sequence). This CDR3 comprises 12 residues. The V and J ends lost 4 bases and 5 bases respectively, with 8 bases between them. Original analysis: Amplified reference gene primers provided the basis for estimating nucleated cell counts. The repertoire was sequenced with immunoSEQ multiplex PCR; TCRdb's copy has only in-frame clones and lacks some. D and trimming come from the DNA, and the V and J calls and clone size come from that table. The sample comprises more than 300,000 clones, 83% of which are singletons, and around 1.2% rests with the top ten.

This chain links TRBV3-1 (or the pseudogene TRBV3-2) with TRBJ1-1; D might be TRBD1 (5 bases). The receptor comes from a woman aged 45 to 65 with acute or convalescent COVID-19. Sequencing was performed on peripheral blood. CDR3 protein: CASSLEGTEAFF. For the CDR3, the DNA is TGTGCCAGCAGCCTGGAGGGGACTGAAGCTTTCTTT.